The 14 T cell receptor beta chains below were found in one sample sequenced in a study of T cells in localized non-small cell lung cancer. Clones were sequenced by immunoSEQ multiplex PCR, and TCRdb holds only the in-frame ones, with some missing. In the table there are some 50,000 clones, around 90% of which are singletons. The sample in question was PBMCs, obtained before any cancer treatment. The receptors were sampled from a female donor with stage II lung adenocarcinoma.

The CDR3 nucleotides are TGCGCCAGCAGCACGCGACAGGACCCCTACAATGAGCAGTTCTTC. The encoded protein is CASSTRQDPYNEQFF. The chain joins TRBV4-1 to TRBJ2-1, with a weak D call TRBD1 (6 bases). V lost 5 bases, J lost 2 bases, and 13 bases lay in between. This CDR3 contains 15 residues. Looked up from germline, CDR1 is MGHRA and CDR2 is YSYEKL.

A single count supports this clone. The chain combines TRBV19 with TRBJ1-1; 7 bases map to TRBD1. The CDR3 totals 13 residues. The ends lost 1 base at V and 14 bases at J; junction bases unmatched: 10. The germline CDR1 and CDR2 sequences are LNHDA and SQIVND (reference sequence). The CDR3 nucleotides are TGTGCCAGTAGTATAGTAGTAAGGGACAGTCCCTTCTTT. Residues: CASSIVVRDSPFF.

The chain recombines TRBV11-2 with TRBJ2-1; a weak D match, TRBD2 (5 bases). The CDR3 has 13 amino acids. V was pared by 5 bases and J by 7 bases, with 12 bases between. Germline V lookup: CDR1 SGHAT, CDR2 FQNNGV. Written as DNA, the CDR3 is TGTGCCAGCAGCAATATTGGGAGAAATGAGCAGTTCTTC. Protein: CASSNIGRNEQFF.

V and J are TRBV19 and TRBJ2-7; either TRBD1 or TRBD2 may supply D (7 bases each). The germline gives CDR1 LNHDA, CDR2 SQIVND (reference sequence). Deletions cut 1 base from V and 6 bases from J, with 16 bases between. The CDR3 extends over 15 amino acids. The DNA for the CDR3 is TGTGCCAGTAGTATAGTAGCAGGGGGGGACAGCGAGCAGTACTTC. It yields the protein CASSIVAGGDSEQYF.

This clone is a singleton in its sample. This rearrangement joins TRBV27 to TRBJ1-2; perhaps TRBD1 as D (6 bases). V dropped 7 bases and J dropped 3 bases, with 9 bases sitting between them. The CDR3 extends over 12 amino acids. CDR1 is MNHEY, CDR2 SMNVEV, per germline (reference sequence). The CDR3, as DNA: TGTGCCAGCAACAGGGTTTACTATGGCTACACCTTC. Translating gives CASNRVYYGYTF.

The V and J genes are TRBV7-2 and TRBJ1-1; D is perhaps TRBD1 (6 bases). The CDR3 sequence is 13 residues long. The germline gives CDR1 SGHTA, CDR2 FQGNSA. The V and J ends lost 3 bases and 5 bases respectively, with 10 bases between them. This CDR3 is CASSFDRRTEAFF. DNA of the CDR3: TGTGCCAGCAGCTTCGACAGGCGTACTGAAGCTTTCTTT.

The chain uses TRBV5-6 and TRBJ1-1; no reliable D call. Deletions cut 0 bases from V and 7 bases from J, with 7 bases between. This CDR3 spans 12 amino acids. The germline CDR1 and CDR2 sequences are SGHDT and YYEEEE. CDR3 in DNA: TGTGCCAGCAGCTTGGGACGGCTTGAAGCTTTCTTT. This gives the protein CASSLGRLEAFF.

The chain recombines TRBV2 with TRBJ1-2; D unresolved. Germline CDR1 and CDR2: SNHLY and FYNNEI. The CDR3 contains 14 residues. Trimming took off 0 bases at V and 8 bases at J, with 13 bases between the two ends. The CDR3 is CASSEALSRMGYTF. The CDR3, as DNA: TGTGCCAGCAGTGAAGCGCTAAGCCGGATGGGCTACACCTTC.

This clone was observed a handful of times. The chain combines TRBV2 with TRBJ1-2; perhaps TRBD1 as D (5 bases). Germline V CDR1 and CDR2: SNHLY, FYNNEI. Between the trimmed V and J ends, which lost 6 bases and 5 bases, there was a span of 10 bases. The CDR3 contains 12 residues. The CDR3 bases are TGTGCCAGCAGGGACATTAAGTATGGCTACACCTTC. The encoded protein is CASRDIKYGYTF.

The V gene is TRBV5-8, the J gene TRBJ1-2; perhaps TRBD1 as D (5 bases). Trimming took 0 bases from V and 6 from J, leaving 9 bases between them. This CDR3 comprises 13 residues. CDR1 is SGHTS, CDR2 YDEGEE, per germline. The CDR3 coding sequence is TGTGCCAGCAGCTTGGGCAGGGTGGATGGCTACACCTTC. Protein: CASSLGRVDGYTF. Full variable domain (missing parts from reference TRBV5-8 and TRBJ1-2): EAGVTQSPTHLIKTRGQQATLRCSPISGHTSVYWYQQALGLGLQFLLWYDEGEERNRGNFPPRFSGRQFPNYSSELNVNALELEDSALYLCASSLGRVDGYTFGSGTRLTVV.

This sequence joins TRBV4-1 and TRBJ1-1; no clear D. V lost 0 bases and J 1 base, leaving 12 bases between the germline ends. The CDR3 has 16 amino acids. Germline V CDR1 and CDR2: MGHRA, YSYEKL. CDR3 DNA: TGCGCCAGCAGCCAAGATCAGGCACAGAGGAACACTGAAGCTTTCTTT. Translation: CASSQDQAQRNTEAFF.

This chain joins TRBV7-9 and TRBJ2-1, with 11 bases aligning to TRBD1. This CDR3 is 17 amino acids long. Per the germline V gene, CDR1 is SEHNR and CDR2 is FQNEAQ (reference sequence). The V gene end was trimmed by 2 bases and the J gene end by 6 bases; junction bases not matched to a gene: 9. The chain's CDR3 is CASSLTPGQGGPNEQFF. The CDR3 DNA reads as TGTGCCAGCAGCTTAACACCGGGACAGGGGGGCCCCAATGAGCAGTTCTTC.

The CDR3 spells CASSERGQGFEKLFF. The CDR3 DNA is TGTGCCAGCAGTGAAAGGGGACAGGGATTCGAAAAACTGTTTTTT. The rearrangement uses TRBV2 and TRBJ1-4; 9 bases are a match to TRBD1. Germline-derived CDR1 and CDR2 are SNHLY and FYNNEI. CDR3 length equals 15 residues. With V trimmed by 2 bases and J by 8 bases, 6 bases remained unmatched.

The chain combines TRBV5-1 with TRBJ1-1, with D uncertain. From germline, CDR1 is SGHRS and CDR2 YFSETQ. The V end was cut by 0 bases, the J end by 1 base, with 7 bases between. This CDR3 spans 14 amino acids. The CDR3 loop reads CASSLGQKNTEAFF. In DNA, the CDR3 is TGCGCCAGCAGCTTGGGTCAGAAGAACACTGAAGCTTTCTTT.